A selection of T cell receptor beta chains follows, all from one sample in a study of patients and donors after allogeneic stem cell transplantation. One entry per CDR3 protein, called by TCRdb with MiXCR from the RT-PCR reads. Altogether some 880,000 distinct CDR3 sequences are present, more than 15% being singletons, with the ten largest covering under 6.5%. The sequencing input was blood, either unsorted or a sorted T cell fraction (not recorded which). The source is a human donor who was either an allogeneic HSCT recipient or a stem cell or donor lymphocyte infusion donor (not recorded which). It is not recorded whose cells these are; they may come from a transplant donor. Both conserved end residues are part of each CDR3. Fields, in order: V gene, CDR3 protein.

TRBV5-1 CASTASRGLGNTEAFF
TRBV19 CASSIGTGRTGDSNQPQHF
TRBV19 CASSIVGGPDEQYF
TRBV7-9 CASSPEPFYGYTF
TRBV7-2 CASTLRGGANTGELFF
TRBV19 CASSQGGPPNNQPQHF
TRBV4-1 CASSPAQVTYEQYF
TRBV29-1 CSVGTGYEQYF
TRBV12-3/TRBV12-4 CASSLVRARRGRQYYTF
TRBV2 CASTSTVVAGGAEQYF
TRBV11-2 CASSRGLAGEYNEQFF
TRBV4-1 CASSQVLQNSYEQYF
TRBV12-3/TRBV12-4 CASSLKDLKIGTPYEKLFF
TRBV28 CASSLVTLNTEAFF
TRBV2 CASSEALGGPYEQYF
TRBV20-1 CSARIAGTTGELFF
TRBV12-3/TRBV12-4 CASSIRMGPFGGEAFF
TRBV12-3/TRBV12-4 CASSPEGETSETQYF
TRBV7-2 CASSYTPGQGGEQYF
TRBV12-3/TRBV12-4 CASSVDWIGTQYF
TRBV7-2 CASSLDHPEQFF
TRBV21-1 CASSKAEGAHYEQYF
TRBV12-3/TRBV12-4 CASKMNTGELFF
TRBV29-1 CSVEDRGSSTDTQYF
TRBV2 CASSEVADSASTDTQYF
TRBV11-2 CASSLVSGGGGRTDTQYF
TRBV13 CASSRTGENTGELFF
TRBV13 CASSSTPKAFF
TRBV21-1 CASRKEQGLSGNTIYF
TRBV7-3 CASSLRGARGGELFF
TRBV18 CASFRVSYNEQFF
TRBV4-3 CASSQDWTEGKSEAFF
TRBV27 CASSLSGLNIQYF
TRBV6-1 CASRPGQYAYEQYF
TRBV20-1 CSAPQNTVVEQYF
TRBV2 CASSEALLPYGRDTGELFF
TRBV7-3 CASSSGLVGNEQFF
TRBV2 CASTDQHYEQYF
TRBV5-1 CASSLDFGHTQYF
TRBV27 CASSSPRSSSYEQYF
TRBV5-6 CASSFPKQETQYF
TRBV5-6 CASSFPTDNYGYTF
TRBV24-1 CATSDLGPTGQNNEQFF
TRBV20-1 CSARTSERHTGELFF
TRBV6-5 CASSYSGQGASINEQYF
TRBV25-1 CASSPYGIGAGEKLFF
TRBV9 CASSGGTASYEQYF
TRBV7-8 CASSLPDRYYGYTF
TRBV20-1 CSAPGNGASYEQYF
TRBV5-1 CASSFTVGDTEAFF
TRBV5-1 CASSLGQGVGDSPLHF
TRBV20-1 CSARDPGGMYDAFF
TRBV6-2/TRBV6-3 CASSHSTGAGNTGELFF
TRBV2 CASRQLAGQGTDTQYF
TRBV6-5 CASSYGGRAQETQYF